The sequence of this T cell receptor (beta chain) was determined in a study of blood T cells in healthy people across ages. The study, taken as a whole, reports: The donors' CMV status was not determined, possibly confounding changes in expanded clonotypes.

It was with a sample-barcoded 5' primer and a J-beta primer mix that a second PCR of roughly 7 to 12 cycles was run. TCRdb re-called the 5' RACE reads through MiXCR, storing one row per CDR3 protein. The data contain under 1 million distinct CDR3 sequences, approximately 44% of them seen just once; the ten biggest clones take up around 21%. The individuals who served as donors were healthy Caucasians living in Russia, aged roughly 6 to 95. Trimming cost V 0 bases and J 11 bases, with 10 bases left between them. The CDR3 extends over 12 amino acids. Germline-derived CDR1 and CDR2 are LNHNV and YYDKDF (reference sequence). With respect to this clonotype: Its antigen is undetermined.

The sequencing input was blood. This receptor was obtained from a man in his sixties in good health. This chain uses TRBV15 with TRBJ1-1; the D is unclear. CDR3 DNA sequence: TGTGCCACCAGCAGAGACGGGCTCCGGGCTTTCTTT. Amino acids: CATSRDGLRAFF.